This entry concerns a single T cell receptor (beta chain). Its specificity is unknown. The source of the sample is a study of CD4 T cells in relation to SARS-CoV-2 and coronaviruses. Study background: Convalescent donors were aged 21 to 72, with median approximately 40 years. Points from the study as a whole: Roughly 65% of donors had memory CD4+ clonotypes crossrecognizing SARS-CoV-2 and common cold coronavirus spike.

Sequencing used immunoSEQ multiplex PCR; TCRdb keeps in-frame clones, though not all of them. The table has approximately 50,000 clones, about 91% seen once. The CDR3 is 15 residues long. The trim removed 7 bases at V and 4 bases at J, leaving 13 bases unmatched. Germline CDR1 and CDR2: SNHLY and FYNNEI. This receptor was obtained from an adult with COVID-19. Specimen: naive CD4+ T cells from PBMCs. Subset indicated: naive CD4+ T cells isolated by negative enrichment. The chain joins TRBV2 to TRBJ2-7; 7 positions match TRBD1. The chain's CDR3 is CASTPNRGNPYEQYF. CDR3 coding DNA: TGTGCCAGCACTCCAAACAGGGGAAATCCGTACGAGCAGTACTTC.